The 10 T cell receptor beta chains below come from one sample, sequenced in a study of cytomegalovirus exposure and HLA in healthy donors. Primers: 60 Vbeta forward and 13 Jbeta reverse. This table comes from immunoSEQ multiplex PCR, and its TCRdb copy is limited to in-frame clones, with some not included. The table has about 140,000 clones, 78% seen once. Sequenced input: PBMCs. All receptors come from a female donor in good health and CMV-seronegative.

This chain joins TRBV6-6 and TRBJ1-2; 9 positions agree with TRBD1. Germline V gene sequence: CDR1 MNHNY, CDR2 SVGAGI (reference sequence). The CDR3 totals 15 residues. The V segment lost 6 bases and the J segment 0 bases; nucleotides outside the gene matches: 5. CDR3 protein: CASRIGTGSNYGYTF. For the CDR3, the DNA is TGTGCCAGCAGGATTGGGACAGGGTCTAACTATGGCTACACCTTC.

The chain employs TRBV7-8 and TRBJ2-5; D may be TRBD1 (5 bases). The germline CDR1 and CDR2 sequences are SGHVS and FQNEAQ. The V gene lost 6 bases and the J gene lost 4 bases, with 15 bases spanning the gap. The CDR3 is 14 residues long. CDR3 DNA: TGTGCCAGCAGAGTAAGGGGCGGCGGAGAGACCCAGTACTTC. Its protein is CASRVRGGGETQYF.

The V gene is TRBV9, the J gene TRBJ1-3; 10 bases agree with TRBD1. Germline V gene sequence: CDR1 SGDLS, CDR2 YYNGEE. The V gene end was trimmed by 4 bases and the J gene end by 4 bases; junction bases not matched to a gene: 5. There are 15 residues in the CDR3. CDR3 amino acids: CASSPTGGRGNTIYF. The DNA of the CDR3 is TGTGCCAGCAGCCCGACAGGGGGCCGGGGAAACACCATATATTTT.

This CDR3 reads CASSLGQGMQSNEKLFF. The CDR3, as DNA: TGTGCCAGTAGTCTTGGACAGGGGATGCAATCTAATGAAAAACTGTTTTTT. The rearrangement joins TRBV19 to TRBJ1-4; 9 bases are shared with TRBD1. V trimming: 5 bases; J trimming: 3 bases; junction bases outside the gene matches: 10. The length of the CDR3 is 17 residues. The germline gives CDR1 LNHDA, CDR2 SQIVND (reference sequence).

The V gene is TRBV11-1, the J gene TRBJ1-6; D call uncertain. Trimming cost V 5 bases and J 7 bases, with 12 bases left between them. The V gene's germline CDR1 is SGHAT and CDR2 FQDESV (reference sequence). The CDR3 is 14 amino acids. In DNA, the CDR3 is TGTGCCAGCAGCCTTGGACTGCTCAATTCACCCCTCCACTTT. Translating gives CASSLGLLNSPLHF.

The chain joins TRBV7-2 to TRBJ2-6; D uncertain. Germline-derived CDR1 and CDR2 are SGHTA and FQGNSA. The CDR3 contains 13 residues. V lost 5 bases and J 9 bases, leaving 11 bases between the germline ends. CDR3: CASSPGTDNVLTF. As DNA, the CDR3 is TGTGCCAGCAGCCCCGGTACAGACAACGTCCTGACTTTC.

In this sample, this clone turned up once. The chain uses TRBV7-6 and TRBJ2-3; a weak D match, TRBD1 (6 bases). Germline V gene lookup returns CDR1 SGHVS and CDR2 FNYEAQ. This CDR3 has 16 residues. V was cut by 4 bases and J by 2 bases, with 16 bases left in between. CDR3 in amino acids: CASSSLLQGFTDTQYF. In DNA form, the CDR3 reads TGTGCCAGCAGCTCGCTTTTACAGGGATTCACAGATACGCAGTATTTT.

This clone was picked up a small number of times. This sequence joins TRBV19 and TRBJ1-1; 7 bases are shared with TRBD1. V shed 10 bases, J shed 1 base, and the junction held 6 bases outside the gene matches. This CDR3 has 13 residues. Germline V CDR1 and CDR2: LNHDA, SQIVND (reference sequence). In DNA form, the CDR3 reads TGTGCCACCTCGGACAGGCCGAACACTGAAGCTTTCTTT. It specifies CATSDRPNTEAFF.

This clone was found a few times. This chain joins TRBV6-1 and TRBJ2-7, with D tentatively TRBD2 (6 bases). Between the trimmed V and J ends, which lost 4 bases and 2 bases, there was a span of 9 bases. The CDR3 sequence is 13 residues long. Germline lookup yields CDR1 MNHNS and CDR2 SASEGT. The CDR3 region has the DNA TGTGCCAGCAGTGTGGGACTCCCCTACGAGCAGTACTTC. It codes for CASSVGLPYEQYF.

This chain uses TRBV29-1 with TRBJ1-2, with TRBD1 matching over 8 bases. CDR1 is SQVTM, CDR2 ANQGSEA, per germline. The CDR3 runs 12 residues. V lost 6 bases, J lost 4 bases, and 4 bases stayed unmatched. The CDR3 coding sequence is TGCAGCGTCTCAGGGGGCGGCTATGGCTACACCTTC. Residues: CSVSGGGYGYTF. Complete variable domain (other parts from reference TRBV29-1 and TRBJ1-2): SAVISQKPSRDICQRGTSLTIQCQVDSQVTMMFWYRQQPGQSLTLIATANQGSEATYESGFVIDKFPISRPNLTFSTLTVSNMSPEDSSIYLCSVSGGGYGYTFGSGTRLTVV.